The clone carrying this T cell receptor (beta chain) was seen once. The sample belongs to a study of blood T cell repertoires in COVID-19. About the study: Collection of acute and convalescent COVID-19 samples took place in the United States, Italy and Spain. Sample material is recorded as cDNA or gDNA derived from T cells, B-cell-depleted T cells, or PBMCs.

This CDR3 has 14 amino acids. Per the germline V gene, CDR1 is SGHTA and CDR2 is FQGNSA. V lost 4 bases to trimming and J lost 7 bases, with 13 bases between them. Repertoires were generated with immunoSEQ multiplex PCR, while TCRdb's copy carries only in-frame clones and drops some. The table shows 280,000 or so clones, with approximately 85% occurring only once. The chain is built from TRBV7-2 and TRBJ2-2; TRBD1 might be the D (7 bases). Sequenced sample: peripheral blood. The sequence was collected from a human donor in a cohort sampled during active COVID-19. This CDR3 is CASSSGGGNGELFF. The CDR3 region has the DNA TGTGCCAGCAGCTCAGGAGGGGGCAACGGGGAGCTGTTTTTT.